This T cell receptor (beta chain) was sequenced during a study of blood T cell repertoires in COVID-19. How the authors handled the data: The assay estimated nucleated cells by amplifying reference gene primers. Assay used: immunoSEQ multiplex PCR; TCRdb lists only in-frame clones, some missing. V and J calls and clone size are those listed in that table; D and trimming were worked out from the DNA. The sample lists approximately 400,000 clones, about four fifths occurring once. Clinical histories supplied by participants themselves formed the basis of cohort assignment. Worth noting for this clone: A junction boundary mismatches the germline segment, possibly from a read error.

This CDR3 contains 11 residues. Per germline, CDR1 MNHNY and CDR2 SVGAGI (reference sequence). The sample taken for sequencing was PBMCs or T cells enriched from blood (not recorded which). The receptor was derived from a woman aged 45-59 years who had recovered from COVID-19. The V and J genes are TRBV6-6 and TRBJ1-5, with TRBD1 matching over 8 bases. CDR3 residues: CASSGQGDRLF. CDR3 nucleotide sequence: TGTGCCAGCAGCGGACAGGGAGATCGCCTTTTT.